This passage covers 10 T cell receptor beta chains from one sample sequenced in a study of T cell responses to AZD1222 COVID-19 vaccine (dated by TCRdb to the early 2020s). The library was prepared using the immunoSEQ multiplex PCR assay. TCRdb limited this immuneACCESS table to in-frame rearrangements with V and J called. A share of clones is missing; checked studies link under half to unresolved V genes, and the rest is unexplained. This sample holds 150,000 to 200,000 clones; more than 80% were observed only once. The ten largest account for 4.3% of the sample. The sample's time point label, in plain terms: about 28 days (+/-7) after the second vaccine dose. The sample's treatment or condition label, in plain terms: meningococcal conjugate vaccine given as trial control. Sequencing was performed on peripheral blood, taken 28 days after the second dose of the MenACWY control vaccine. Every receptor here comes from an adult who received the MenACWY meningococcal vaccine as a control.

The chain has TRBV28 and TRBJ1-3; D not resolved. The CDR3 runs 15 residues. The germline CDR1 and CDR2 sequences are MDHEN and SYDVKM. V was shortened by 5 bases and J by 1 base, with 12 bases between the two germline ends. The CDR3 sequence is CASSEQEFSGNTIYF. Written as DNA, the CDR3 is TGTGCCAGCAGTGAGCAGGAGTTTTCTGGAAACACCATATATTTT.

The CDR3 protein is CASSPRQANYEQYF. In DNA, the CDR3 is TGTGCCAGCAGCCCCCGACAGGCGAACTACGAGCAGTACTTC. This rearrangement joins TRBV6-2 or TRBV6-3 to TRBJ2-7; maybe TRBD1 (6 bases). The CDR3 totals 14 residues. Per germline, CDR1 MNHEY and CDR2 SVGEGT. V gave up 6 bases and J gave up 3 bases, with 15 bases separating them.

The rearrangement uses TRBV3-1 (or the pseudogene TRBV3-2) and TRBJ1-5; 8 nucleotides align to TRBD1. With V trimmed by 0 bases and J by 5 bases, 18 bases remained unmatched. The CDR3 totals 20 residues. CDR1 and CDR2 from the germline V gene are LGHDT and YNNKEL (reference sequence). The CDR3 sequence: CASSQDGRTGPWGFYQPQHF. As DNA, the CDR3 is TGTGCCAGCAGCCAAGATGGGAGGACAGGGCCGTGGGGGTTCTATCAGCCCCAGCATTTT.

A remark on this clone: At one boundary the junction diverges from the germline segment, which might be a read error. This sequence joins TRBV10-2 and TRBJ2-7, with D uncertain. Germline values: CDR1 WSHSY, CDR2 SAAADI. The CDR3 extends over 12 amino acids. The CDR3 nucleotides read TGCGCCAGTAGTGGTTTTTCCTACGAGCAGTACTTC. Residues: CASSGFSYEQYF.

This clone showed up just a few times. The genes are TRBV28 and TRBJ2-6, with a weak D call TRBD2 (6 bases). The CDR3 has 17 residues. The V end lost 3 bases, the J end lost 0 bases, and 12 bases lay between the germline ends. Germline CDR1 reads MDHEN; CDR2 reads SYDVKM. Here the CDR3 reads CASSFQGLSSGANVLTF. CDR3 coding DNA: TGTGCCAGCAGTTTCCAGGGACTGAGCTCTGGGGCCAACGTCCTGACTTTC.

The V call is TRBV30, the J call TRBJ2-7; TRBD1 aligns across 7 bases. The CDR3 loop spans 14 amino acids. The trim removed 3 bases at V and 2 bases at J, leaving 7 bases unmatched. In germline, CDR1 is GTSNPN, CDR2 SVGIG (reference sequence). The chain's CDR3 is CAWSLGTEAYEQYF. The DNA of the CDR3 is TGTGCCTGGAGCCTCGGGACAGAGGCCTACGAGCAGTACTTC.

The chain combines TRBV20-1 with TRBJ1-1; no definite D call. Trimming left V 1 base short and J 7 bases short, with 7 bases between. The CDR3 extends over 11 amino acids. The V gene's germline CDR1 is DFQATT and CDR2 SNEGSKA (reference sequence). CDR3 residues: CSARVGNEAFF. The DNA of the CDR3 is TGCAGTGCTAGAGTTGGGAATGAAGCTTTCTTT.

The chain is built from TRBV10-2 and TRBJ2-1; 13 nucleotides agree with TRBD2. Germline-derived CDR1 and CDR2 are WSHSY and SAAADI. CDR3 length: 14 amino acids. V lost 10 bases to trimming and J lost 7 bases; unmatched junction nucleotides: 7. CDR3 sequence reads: CATLGLAGTNEQFF. CDR3 DNA: TGCGCCACATTGGGACTAGCGGGAACTAATGAGCAGTTCTTC.

V usage is TRBV4-3 and J usage is TRBJ2-5, with 7 positions matching TRBD2. V lost 5 bases, J lost 2 bases, and 11 bases stayed unmatched. The CDR3 totals 16 residues. The germline gives CDR1 LGHNA, CDR2 YSLEER. CDR3 residues: CASSSGRRTSQETQYF. CDR3 nucleotides: TGCGCCAGCAGCTCCGGGAGGAGGACATCTCAAGAGACCCAGTACTTC.

The chain recombines TRBV27 with TRBJ1-2; possibly TRBD1 for D (5 bases). Germline V lookup: CDR1 MNHEY, CDR2 SMNVEV (reference sequence). Trimming took off 8 bases at V and 10 bases at J, with 17 bases between the two ends. This CDR3 is built from 12 residues. This chain's CDR3 is CASGTALVDYTF. The CDR3 DNA reads as TGTGCCAGCGGGACGGCGTTGGTCGACTACACCTTC.